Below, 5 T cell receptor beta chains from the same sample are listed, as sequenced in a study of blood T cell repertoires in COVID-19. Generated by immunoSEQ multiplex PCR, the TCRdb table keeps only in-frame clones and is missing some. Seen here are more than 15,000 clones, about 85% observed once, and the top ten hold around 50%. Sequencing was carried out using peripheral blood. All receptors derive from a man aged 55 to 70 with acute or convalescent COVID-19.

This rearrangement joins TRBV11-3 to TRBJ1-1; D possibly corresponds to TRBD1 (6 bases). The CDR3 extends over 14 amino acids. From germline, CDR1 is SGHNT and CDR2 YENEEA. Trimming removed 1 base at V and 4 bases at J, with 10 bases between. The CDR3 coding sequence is TGTGCCAGCAGCTTAGGGGGGCCAGGCACTGAAGCTTTCTTT. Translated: CASSLGGPGTEAFF.

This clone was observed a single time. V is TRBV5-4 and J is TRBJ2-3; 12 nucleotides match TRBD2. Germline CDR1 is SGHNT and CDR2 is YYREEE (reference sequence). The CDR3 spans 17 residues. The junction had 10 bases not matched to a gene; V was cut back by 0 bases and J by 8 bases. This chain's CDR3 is CASSLDPLAGGLGTQYF. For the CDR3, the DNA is TGTGCCAGCAGCTTGGACCCACTAGCGGGAGGCCTTGGTACGCAGTATTTT.

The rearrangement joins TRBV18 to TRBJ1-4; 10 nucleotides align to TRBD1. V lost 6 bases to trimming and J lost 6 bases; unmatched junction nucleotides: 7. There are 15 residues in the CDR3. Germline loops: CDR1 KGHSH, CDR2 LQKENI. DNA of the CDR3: TGTGCCAGCTCGCCAAGACAGGGGGCGGATGAAAAACTGTTTTTT. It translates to CASSPRQGADEKLFF.

CDR3 in amino acids: CAWGGGATGNTIYF. The CDR3 nucleotides read TGTGCCTGGGGAGGGGGCGCAACTGGAAACACCATATATTTT. The rearrangement links TRBV30 to TRBJ1-3, with 7 bases aligning to TRBD1. Germline trimming cut 5 bases from V and 2 bases from J; bases unmatched to any gene: 6. The CDR3 has 14 amino acids. The germline V gene encodes CDR1 GTSNPN and CDR2 SVGIG (reference sequence).

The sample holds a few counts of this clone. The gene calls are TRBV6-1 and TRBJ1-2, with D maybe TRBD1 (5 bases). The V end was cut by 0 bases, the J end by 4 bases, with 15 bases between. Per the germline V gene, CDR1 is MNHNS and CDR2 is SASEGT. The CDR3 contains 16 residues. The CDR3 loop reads CASSEAWQGKSYGYTF. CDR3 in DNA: TGTGCCAGCAGTGAAGCGTGGCAGGGAAAAAGCTATGGCTACACCTTC.